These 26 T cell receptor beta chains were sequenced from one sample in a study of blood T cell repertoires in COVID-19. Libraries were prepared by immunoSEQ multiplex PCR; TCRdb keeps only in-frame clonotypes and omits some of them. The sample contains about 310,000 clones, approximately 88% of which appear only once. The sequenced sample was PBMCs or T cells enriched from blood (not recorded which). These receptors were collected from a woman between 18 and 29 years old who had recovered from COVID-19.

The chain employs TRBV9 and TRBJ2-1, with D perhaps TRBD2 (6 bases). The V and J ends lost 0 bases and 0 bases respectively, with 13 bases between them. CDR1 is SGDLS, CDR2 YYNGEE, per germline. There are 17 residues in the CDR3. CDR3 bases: TGTGCCAGCAGCGTAGGCGGCGGGGACCTCTCCTACAATGAGCAGTTCTTC. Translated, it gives CASSVGGGDLSYNEQFF.

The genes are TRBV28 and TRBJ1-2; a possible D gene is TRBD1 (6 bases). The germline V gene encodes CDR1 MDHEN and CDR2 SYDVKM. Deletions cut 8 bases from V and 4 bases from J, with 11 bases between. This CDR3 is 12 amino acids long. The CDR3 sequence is CASGNRAYGYTF. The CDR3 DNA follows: TGTGCCAGCGGGAACAGGGCCTATGGCTACACCTTC.

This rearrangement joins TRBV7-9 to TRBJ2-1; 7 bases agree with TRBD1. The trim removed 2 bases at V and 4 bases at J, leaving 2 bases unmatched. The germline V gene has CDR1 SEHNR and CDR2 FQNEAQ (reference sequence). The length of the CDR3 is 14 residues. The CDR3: CASSLKDRYNEQFF. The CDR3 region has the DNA TGTGCCAGCAGCTTAAAGGACAGGTACAATGAGCAGTTCTTC.

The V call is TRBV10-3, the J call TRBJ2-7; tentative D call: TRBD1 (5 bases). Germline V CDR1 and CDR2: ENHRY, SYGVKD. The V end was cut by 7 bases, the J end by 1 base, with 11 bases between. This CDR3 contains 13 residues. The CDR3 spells CAIMEQASYEQYF. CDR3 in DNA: TGTGCCATCATGGAACAGGCGTCCTACGAGCAGTACTTC.

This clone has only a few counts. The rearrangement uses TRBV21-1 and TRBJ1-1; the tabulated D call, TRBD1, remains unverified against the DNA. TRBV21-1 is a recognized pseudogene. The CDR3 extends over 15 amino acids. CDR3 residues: CASSTTGGRDTEAFF. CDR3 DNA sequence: TGTGCCAGCAGTACGACAGGGGGTCGGGACACTGAAGCTTTCTTT.

The CDR3 sequence: CASSYRGRGANVLTF. The CDR3 region has the DNA TGTGCCAGCAGTTACCGGGGGAGAGGGGCCAACGTCCTGACTTTC. The chain recombines TRBV6-2 or TRBV6-3 with TRBJ2-6, with TRBD2 as a possible D gene (6 bases). The germline gives CDR1 MNHEY, CDR2 SVGEGT. V was cut by 2 bases and J by 4 bases, with 9 bases left in between. The CDR3 extends over 15 amino acids.

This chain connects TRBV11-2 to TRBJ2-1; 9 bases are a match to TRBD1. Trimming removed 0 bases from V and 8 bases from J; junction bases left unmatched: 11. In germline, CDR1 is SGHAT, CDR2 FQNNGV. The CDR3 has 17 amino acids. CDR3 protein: CASSLEEGDRAWDEQFF. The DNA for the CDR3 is TGTGCCAGCAGCTTAGAGGAGGGGGACAGGGCTTGGGATGAGCAGTTCTTC. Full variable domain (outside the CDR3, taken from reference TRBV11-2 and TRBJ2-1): EAGVAQSPRYKIIEKRQSVAFWCNPISGHATLYWYQQILGQGPKLLIQFQNNGVVDDSQLPKDRFSAERLKGVDSTLKIQPAKLEDSAVYLCASSLEEGDRAWDEQFFGPGTRLTVL.

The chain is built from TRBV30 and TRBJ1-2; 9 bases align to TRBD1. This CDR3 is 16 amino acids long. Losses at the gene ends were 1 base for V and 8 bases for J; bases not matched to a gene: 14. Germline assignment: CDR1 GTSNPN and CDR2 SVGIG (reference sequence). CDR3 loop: CAWSALTGGNTRGYTF. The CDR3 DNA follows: TGTGCCTGGAGTGCGCTAACAGGGGGCAATACCCGAGGCTACACCTTC.

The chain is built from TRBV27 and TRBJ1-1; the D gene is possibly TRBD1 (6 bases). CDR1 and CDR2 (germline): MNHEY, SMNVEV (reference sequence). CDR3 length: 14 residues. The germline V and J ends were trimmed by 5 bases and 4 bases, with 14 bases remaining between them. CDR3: CASSATGGGTEAFF. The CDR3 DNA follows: TGTGCCAGCAGTGCGACAGGCGGCGGCACTGAAGCTTTCTTT.

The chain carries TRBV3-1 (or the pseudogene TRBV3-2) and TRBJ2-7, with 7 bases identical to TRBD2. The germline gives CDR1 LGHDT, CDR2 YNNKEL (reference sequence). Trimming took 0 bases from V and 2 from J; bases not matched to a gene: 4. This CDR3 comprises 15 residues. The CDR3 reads CASSQDGGRAYEQYF. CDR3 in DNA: TGTGCCAGCAGCCAAGATGGCGGGAGAGCCTACGAGCAGTACTTC.

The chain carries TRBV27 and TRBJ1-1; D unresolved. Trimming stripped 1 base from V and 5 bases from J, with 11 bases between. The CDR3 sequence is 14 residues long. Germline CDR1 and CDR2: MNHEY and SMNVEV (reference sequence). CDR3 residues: CASSLWSRETEAFF. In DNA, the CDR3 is TGTGCCAGCAGTTTATGGTCGAGGGAGACTGAAGCTTTCTTT.

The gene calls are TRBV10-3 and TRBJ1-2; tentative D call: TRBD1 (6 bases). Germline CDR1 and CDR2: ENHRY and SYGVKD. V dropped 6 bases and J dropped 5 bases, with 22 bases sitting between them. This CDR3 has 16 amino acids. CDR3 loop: CAIRETGPTSHYGYTF. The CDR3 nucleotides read TGTGCCATCAGGGAGACAGGCCCTACTAGCCATTATGGCTACACCTTC.

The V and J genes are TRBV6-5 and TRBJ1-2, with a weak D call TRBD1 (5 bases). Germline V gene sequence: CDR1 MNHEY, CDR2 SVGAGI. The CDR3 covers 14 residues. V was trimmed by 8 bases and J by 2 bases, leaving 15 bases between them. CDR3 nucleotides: TGTGCCAGCTCCGGGACTCCCAACAACTATGGCTACACCTTC. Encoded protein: CASSGTPNNYGYTF.

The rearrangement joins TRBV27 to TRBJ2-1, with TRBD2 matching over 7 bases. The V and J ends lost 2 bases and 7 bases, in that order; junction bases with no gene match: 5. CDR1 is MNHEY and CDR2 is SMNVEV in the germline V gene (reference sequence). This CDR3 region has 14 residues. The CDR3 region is CASSLGGVRNEQFF. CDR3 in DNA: TGTGCCAGCAGTTTAGGGGGGGTGAGGAATGAGCAGTTCTTC.

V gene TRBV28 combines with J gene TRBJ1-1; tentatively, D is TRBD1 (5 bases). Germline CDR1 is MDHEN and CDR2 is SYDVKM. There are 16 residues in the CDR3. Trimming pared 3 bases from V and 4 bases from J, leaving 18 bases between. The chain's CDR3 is CASSLVLLWGGTEAFF. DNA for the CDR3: TGTGCCAGCAGTTTGGTTCTTTTGTGGGGGGGCACTGAAGCTTTCTTT.

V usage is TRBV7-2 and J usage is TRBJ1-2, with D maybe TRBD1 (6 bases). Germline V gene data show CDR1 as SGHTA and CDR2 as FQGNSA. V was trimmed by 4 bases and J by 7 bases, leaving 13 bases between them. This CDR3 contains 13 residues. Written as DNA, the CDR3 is TGTGCCAGCAGCTCCTCACAGGGAAGTGGCTACACCTTC. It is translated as CASSSSQGSGYTF.

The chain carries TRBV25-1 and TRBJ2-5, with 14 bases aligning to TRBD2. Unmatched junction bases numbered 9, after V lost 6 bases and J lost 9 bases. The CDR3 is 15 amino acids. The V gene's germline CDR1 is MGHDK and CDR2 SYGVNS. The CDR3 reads CASRLTSGGATAQYF. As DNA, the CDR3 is TGTGCCAGCAGGCTGACTAGCGGGGGGGCAACGGCCCAGTACTTC. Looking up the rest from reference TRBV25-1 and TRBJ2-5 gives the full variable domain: EADIYQTPRYLVIGTGKKITLECSQTMGHDKMYWYQQDPGMELHLIHYSYGVNSTEKGDLSSESTVSRIRTEHFPLTLESARPSHTSQYLCASRLTSGGATAQYFGPGTRLLVL.

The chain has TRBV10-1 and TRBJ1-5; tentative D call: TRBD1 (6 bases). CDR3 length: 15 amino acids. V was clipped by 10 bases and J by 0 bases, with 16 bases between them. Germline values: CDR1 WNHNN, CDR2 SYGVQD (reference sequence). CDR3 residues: CATTGLWNSNQPQHF. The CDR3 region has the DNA TGCGCCACCACAGGGTTGTGGAATAGCAATCAGCCCCAGCATTTT.

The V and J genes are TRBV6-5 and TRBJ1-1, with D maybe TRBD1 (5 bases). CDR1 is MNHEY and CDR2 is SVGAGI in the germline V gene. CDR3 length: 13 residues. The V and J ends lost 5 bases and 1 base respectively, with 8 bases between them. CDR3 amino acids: CASSRDWNTEAFF. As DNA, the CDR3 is TGTGCCAGCAGTCGGGACTGGAACACTGAAGCTTTCTTT.

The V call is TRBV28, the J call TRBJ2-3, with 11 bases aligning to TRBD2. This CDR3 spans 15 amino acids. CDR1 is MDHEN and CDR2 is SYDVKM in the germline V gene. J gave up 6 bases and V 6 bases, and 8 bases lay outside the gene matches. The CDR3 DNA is TGTGCCAGCAGCCCGACTAGCGGGATATCGGATACGCAGTATTTT. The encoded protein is CASSPTSGISDTQYF. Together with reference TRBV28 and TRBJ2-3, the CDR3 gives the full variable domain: DVKVTQSSRYLVKRTGEKVFLECVQDMDHENMFWYRQDPGLGLRLIYFSYDVKMKEKGDIPEGYSVSREKKERFSLILESASTNQTSMYLCASSPTSGISDTQYFGPGTRLTVL.

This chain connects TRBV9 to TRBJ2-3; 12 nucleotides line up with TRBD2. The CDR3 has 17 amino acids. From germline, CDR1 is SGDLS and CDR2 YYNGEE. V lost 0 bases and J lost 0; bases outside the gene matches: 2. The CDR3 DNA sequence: TGTGCCAGCAGCGTAGCGGGGACTAGCGGGAGCACAGATACGCAGTATTTT. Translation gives CASSVAGTSGSTDTQYF. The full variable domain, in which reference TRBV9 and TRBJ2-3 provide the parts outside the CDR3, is DSGVTQTPKHLITATGQRVTLRCSPRSGDLSVYWYQQSLDQGLQFLIQYYNGEERAKGNILERFSAQQFPDLHSELNLSSLELGDSALYFCASSVAGTSGSTDTQYFGPGTRLTVL.

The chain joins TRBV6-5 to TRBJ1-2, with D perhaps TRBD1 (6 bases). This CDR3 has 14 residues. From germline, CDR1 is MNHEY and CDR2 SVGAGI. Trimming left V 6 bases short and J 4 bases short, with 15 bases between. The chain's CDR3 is CASSPTGAAYGYTF. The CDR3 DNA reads TGTGCCAGCAGCCCGACAGGCGCCGCCTATGGCTACACCTTC.

CDR3 bases: TGTGCCAGCAGTCCAACTGGGACTAGCGGAAGTAACAATGAGCAGTTCTTC. Encoded protein: CASSPTGTSGSNNEQFF. V gene TRBV4-2 combines with J gene TRBJ2-1; 11 bases are shared with TRBD2. The CDR3 runs to 17 residues. Germline V gene data show CDR1 as LGHNA and CDR2 as YNFKEQ. J lost 5 bases, V lost 6 bases, and 12 bases had no gene match.

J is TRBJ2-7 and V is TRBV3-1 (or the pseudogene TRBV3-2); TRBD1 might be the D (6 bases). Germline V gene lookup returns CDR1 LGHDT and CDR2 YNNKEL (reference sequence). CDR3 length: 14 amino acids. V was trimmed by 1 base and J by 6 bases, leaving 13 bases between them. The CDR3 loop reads CASSQVGRGSEQYF. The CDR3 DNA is TGTGCCAGCAGCCAAGTTGGCAGGGGTAGCGAGCAGTACTTC.

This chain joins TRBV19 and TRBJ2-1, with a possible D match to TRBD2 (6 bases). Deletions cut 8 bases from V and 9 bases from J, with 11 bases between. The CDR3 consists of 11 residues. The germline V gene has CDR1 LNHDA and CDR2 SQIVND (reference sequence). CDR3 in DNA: TGTGCCAGTTGGGGGGACGGTGAGCAGTTCTTC. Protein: CASWGDGEQFF.

CDR3 in amino acids: CAGKQGAGFDYGYTF. In DNA form, the CDR3 reads TGTGCCGGAAAACAGGGGGCAGGTTTCGACTATGGCTACACCTTC. This rearrangement joins TRBV6-6 to TRBJ1-2; 9 bases align to TRBD1. The V gene end was trimmed by 11 bases and the J gene end by 3 bases; junction bases not matched to a gene: 13. The CDR3 is 15 residues long. The germline V gene has CDR1 MNHNY and CDR2 SVGAGI (reference sequence).